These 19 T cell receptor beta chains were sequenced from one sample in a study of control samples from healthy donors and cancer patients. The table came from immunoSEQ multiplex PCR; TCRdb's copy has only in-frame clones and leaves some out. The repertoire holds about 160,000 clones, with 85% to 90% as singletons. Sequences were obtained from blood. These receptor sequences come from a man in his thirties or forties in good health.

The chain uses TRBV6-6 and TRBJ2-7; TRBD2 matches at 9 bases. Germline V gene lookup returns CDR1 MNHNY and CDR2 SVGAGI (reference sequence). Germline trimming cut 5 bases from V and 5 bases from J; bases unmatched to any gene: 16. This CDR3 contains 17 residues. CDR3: CASSPPTEVAGGHEQYF. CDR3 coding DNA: TGTGCCAGCAGTCCACCCACCGAGGTGGCGGGAGGGCACGAGCAGTACTTC.

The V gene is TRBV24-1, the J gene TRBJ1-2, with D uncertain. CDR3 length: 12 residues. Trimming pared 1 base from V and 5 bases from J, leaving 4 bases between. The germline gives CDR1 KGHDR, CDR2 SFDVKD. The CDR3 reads CATSDFRYGYTF. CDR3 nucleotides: TGTGCCACCAGTGATTTTCGGTATGGCTACACCTTC.

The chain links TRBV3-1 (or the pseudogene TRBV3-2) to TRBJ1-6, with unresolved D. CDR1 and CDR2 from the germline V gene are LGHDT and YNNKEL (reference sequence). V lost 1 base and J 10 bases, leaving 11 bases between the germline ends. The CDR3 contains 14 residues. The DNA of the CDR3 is TGTGCCAGCAGCCAAGGGCTATTCAACTCACCCCTCCACTTT. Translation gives CASSQGLFNSPLHF.

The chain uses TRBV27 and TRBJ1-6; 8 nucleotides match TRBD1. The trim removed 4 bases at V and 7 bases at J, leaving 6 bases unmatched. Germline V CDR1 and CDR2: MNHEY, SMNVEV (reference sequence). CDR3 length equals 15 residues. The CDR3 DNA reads TGTGCCAGCAGTTCCGGACAGGGAGGGAATTCACCCCTCCACTTT. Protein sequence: CASSSGQGGNSPLHF.

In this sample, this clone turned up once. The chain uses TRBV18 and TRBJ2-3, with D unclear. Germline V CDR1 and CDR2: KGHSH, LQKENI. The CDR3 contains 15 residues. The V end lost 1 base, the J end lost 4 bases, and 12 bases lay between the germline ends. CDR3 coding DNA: TGTGCCAGCTCACCACAGTTAGCTTCGGCAGATACGCAGTATTTT. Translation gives CASSPQLASADTQYF.

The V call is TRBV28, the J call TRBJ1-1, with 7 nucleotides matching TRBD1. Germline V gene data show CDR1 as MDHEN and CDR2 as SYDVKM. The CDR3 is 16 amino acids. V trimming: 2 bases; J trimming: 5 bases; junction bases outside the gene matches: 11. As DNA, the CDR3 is TGTGCCAGCAGTTTAACAGGGGCGCTCAGAGGGACTGAAGCTTTCTTT. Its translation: CASSLTGALRGTEAFF.

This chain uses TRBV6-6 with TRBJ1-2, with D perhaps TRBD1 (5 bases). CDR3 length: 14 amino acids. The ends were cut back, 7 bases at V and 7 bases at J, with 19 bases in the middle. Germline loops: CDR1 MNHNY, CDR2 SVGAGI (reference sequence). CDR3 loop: CASTPREGEGGYTF. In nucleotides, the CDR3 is TGTGCCAGCACCCCCAGGGAGGGTGAGGGTGGCTACACCTTC.

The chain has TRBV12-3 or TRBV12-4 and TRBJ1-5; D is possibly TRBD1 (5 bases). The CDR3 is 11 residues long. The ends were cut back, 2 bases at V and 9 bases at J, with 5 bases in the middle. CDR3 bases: TGTGCCAGCAGTTTACAGGGGCCCCAGCATTTT. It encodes CASSLQGPQHF.

CDR3 protein: CASSFGLLRNGYTF. The CDR3 coding sequence is TGTGCCAGCAGCTTTGGTCTCCTTCGGAATGGCTACACCTTC. The gene calls are TRBV5-6 and TRBJ1-2; D is unresolved. Germline loops: CDR1 SGHDT, CDR2 YYEEEE. V shed 2 bases and J shed 6 bases, with 14 bases lying between them. The CDR3 has 14 amino acids.

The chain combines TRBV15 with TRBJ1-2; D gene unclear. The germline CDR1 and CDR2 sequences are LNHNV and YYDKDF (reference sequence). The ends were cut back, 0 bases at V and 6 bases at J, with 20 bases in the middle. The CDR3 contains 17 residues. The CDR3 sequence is CATSRDEVSRYTNGYTF. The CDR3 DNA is TGTGCCACCAGCAGAGATGAGGTTTCCCGTTACACCAATGGCTACACCTTC.

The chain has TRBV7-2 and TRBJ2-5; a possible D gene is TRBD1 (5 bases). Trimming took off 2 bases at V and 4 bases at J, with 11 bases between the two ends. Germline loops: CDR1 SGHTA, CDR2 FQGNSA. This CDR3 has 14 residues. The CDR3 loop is CASSLRGFGETQYF. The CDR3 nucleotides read TGTGCCAGCAGCTTAAGGGGATTCGGAGAGACCCAGTACTTC. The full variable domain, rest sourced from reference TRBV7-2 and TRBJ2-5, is GAGVSQSPSNKVTEKGKDVELRCDPISGHTALYWYRQSLGQGLEFLIYFQGNSAPDKSGLPSDRFSAERTGGSVSTLTIQRTQQEDSAVYLCASSLRGFGETQYFGPGTRLLVL.

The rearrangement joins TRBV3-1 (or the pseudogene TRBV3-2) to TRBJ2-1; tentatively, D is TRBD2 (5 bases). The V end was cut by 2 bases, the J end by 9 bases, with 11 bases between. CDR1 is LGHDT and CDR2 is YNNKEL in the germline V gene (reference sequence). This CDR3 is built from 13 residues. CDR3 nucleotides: TGTGCCAGCAGCCAACGGATTGAGGGTGAGCAGTTCTTC. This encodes CASSQRIEGEQFF.

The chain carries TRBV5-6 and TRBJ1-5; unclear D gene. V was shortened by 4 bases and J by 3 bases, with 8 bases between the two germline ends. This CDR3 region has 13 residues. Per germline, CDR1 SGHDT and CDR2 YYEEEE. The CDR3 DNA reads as TGTGCCAGCAGCACCAGGTCCAATCAGCCCCAGCATTTT. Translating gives CASSTRSNQPQHF.

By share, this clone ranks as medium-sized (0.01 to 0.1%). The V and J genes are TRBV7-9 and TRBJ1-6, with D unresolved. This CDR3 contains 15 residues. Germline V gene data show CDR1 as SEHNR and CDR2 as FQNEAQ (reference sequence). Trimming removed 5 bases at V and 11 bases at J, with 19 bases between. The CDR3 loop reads CASSPVQEGGTPLHF. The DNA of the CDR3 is TGTGCCAGCAGCCCAGTCCAGGAGGGTGGGACACCCCTCCACTTT.

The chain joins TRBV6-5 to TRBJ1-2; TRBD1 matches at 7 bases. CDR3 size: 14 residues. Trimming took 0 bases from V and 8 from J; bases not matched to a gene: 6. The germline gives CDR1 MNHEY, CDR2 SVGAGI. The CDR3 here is CASSYSQQGRGYTF. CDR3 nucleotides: TGTGCCAGCAGTTACTCTCAACAGGGGAGAGGCTACACCTTC.

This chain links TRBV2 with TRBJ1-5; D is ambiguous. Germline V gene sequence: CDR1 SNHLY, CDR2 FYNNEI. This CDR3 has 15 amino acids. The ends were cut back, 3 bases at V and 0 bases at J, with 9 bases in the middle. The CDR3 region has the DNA TGTGCCAGCAGTGAGGAGCAGTTTAGCAATCAGCCCCAGCATTTT. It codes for CASSEEQFSNQPQHF.

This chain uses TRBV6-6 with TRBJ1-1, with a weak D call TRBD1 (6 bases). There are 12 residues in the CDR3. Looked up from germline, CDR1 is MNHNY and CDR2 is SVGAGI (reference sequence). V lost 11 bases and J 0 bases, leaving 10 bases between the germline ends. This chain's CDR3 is CASGQMNTEAFF. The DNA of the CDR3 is TGTGCCTCCGGACAGATGAACACTGAAGCTTTCTTT.

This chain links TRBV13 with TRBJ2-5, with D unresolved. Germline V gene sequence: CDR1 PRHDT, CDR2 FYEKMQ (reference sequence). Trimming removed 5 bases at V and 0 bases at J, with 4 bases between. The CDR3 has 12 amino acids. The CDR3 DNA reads TGTGCCAGCAGCCCCAACCAAGAGACCCAGTACTTC. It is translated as CASSPNQETQYF. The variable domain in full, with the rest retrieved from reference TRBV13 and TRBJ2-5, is AAGVIQSPRHLIKEKRETATLKCYPIPRHDTVYWYQQGPGQDPQFLISFYEKMQSDKGSIPDRFSAQQFSDYHSELNMSSLELGDSALYFCASSPNQETQYFGPGTRLLVL.

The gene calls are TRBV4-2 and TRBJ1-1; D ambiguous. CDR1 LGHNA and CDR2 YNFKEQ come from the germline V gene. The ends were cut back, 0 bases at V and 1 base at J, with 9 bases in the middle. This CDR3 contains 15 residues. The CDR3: CASSQDLQRNTEAFF. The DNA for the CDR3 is TGTGCCAGCAGCCAAGATCTACAGAGGAACACTGAAGCTTTCTTT.